This T cell receptor beta chain was identified during a study of cytomegalovirus exposure and HLA in healthy donors. CDR1 and CDR2 (germline): WNHNN, SYGVQD (reference sequence). The length of the CDR3 is 15 residues. Trimming took off 3 bases at V and 7 bases at J, with 19 bases between the two ends. Primers for the PCR totalled 60 Vbeta and 13 Jbeta. Assay: immunoSEQ multiplex PCR; the TCRdb copy retains only in-frame clones and omits some. The repertoire holds roughly 100,000 clones, roughly three fifths seen once, with approximately 4.3% in the top ten. The specimen sequenced was PBMCs. This receptor was taken from a human donor in good health. The V gene is TRBV10-1, the J gene TRBJ2-7; D may be TRBD1 (8 bases). Written as DNA, the CDR3 is TGCGCCAGCAGTGAAAGCGGGACAGGTCTTAGGGAGCAGTACTTC. This gives the protein CASSESGTGLREQYF.